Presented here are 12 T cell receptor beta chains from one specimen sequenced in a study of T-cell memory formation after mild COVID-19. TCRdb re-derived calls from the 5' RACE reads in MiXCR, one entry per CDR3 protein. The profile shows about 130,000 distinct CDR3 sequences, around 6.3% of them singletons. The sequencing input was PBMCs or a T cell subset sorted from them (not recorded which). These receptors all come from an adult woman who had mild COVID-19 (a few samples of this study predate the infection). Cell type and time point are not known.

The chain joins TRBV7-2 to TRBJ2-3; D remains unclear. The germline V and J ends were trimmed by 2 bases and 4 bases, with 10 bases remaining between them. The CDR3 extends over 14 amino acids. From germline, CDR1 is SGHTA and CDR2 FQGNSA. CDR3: CASSLSFSSDTQYF. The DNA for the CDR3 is TGTGCCAGCAGCTTATCGTTCAGCTCAGATACGCAGTATTTT.

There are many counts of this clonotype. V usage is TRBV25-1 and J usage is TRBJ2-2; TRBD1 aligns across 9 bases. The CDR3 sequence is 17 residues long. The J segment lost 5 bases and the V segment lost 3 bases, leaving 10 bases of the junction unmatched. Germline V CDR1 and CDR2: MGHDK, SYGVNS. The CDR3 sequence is CASSESTGTGRTGELFF. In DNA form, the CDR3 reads TGTGCCAGCAGTGAGAGCACCGGGACAGGGCGTACCGGGGAGCTGTTTTTT. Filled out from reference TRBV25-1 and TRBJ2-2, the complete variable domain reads EADIYQTPRYLVIGTGKKITLECSQTMGHDKMYWYQQDPGMELHLIHYSYGVNSTEKGDLSSESTVSRIRTEHFPLTLESARPSHTSQYLCASSESTGTGRTGELFFGEGSRLTVL.

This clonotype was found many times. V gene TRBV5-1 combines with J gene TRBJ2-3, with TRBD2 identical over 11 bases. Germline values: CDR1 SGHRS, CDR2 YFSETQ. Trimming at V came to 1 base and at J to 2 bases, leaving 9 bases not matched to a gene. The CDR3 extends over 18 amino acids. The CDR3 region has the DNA TGCGCCAGCAGCTTGTTAGCGGGACTAGCGGCGTTCACAGATACGCAGTATTTT. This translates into CASSLLAGLAAFTDTQYF.

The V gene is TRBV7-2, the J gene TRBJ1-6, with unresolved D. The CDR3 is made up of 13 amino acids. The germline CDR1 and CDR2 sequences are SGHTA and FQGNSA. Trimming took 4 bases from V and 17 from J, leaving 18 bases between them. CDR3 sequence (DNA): TGTGCCAGCAGCTCCCAAGCGACCGTACGTTTCCACTTT. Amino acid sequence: CASSSQATVRFHF.

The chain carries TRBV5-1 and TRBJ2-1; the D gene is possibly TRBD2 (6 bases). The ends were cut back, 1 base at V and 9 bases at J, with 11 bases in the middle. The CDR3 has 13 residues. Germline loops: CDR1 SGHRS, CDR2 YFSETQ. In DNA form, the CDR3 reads TGCGCCAGCAGCTTGATCGGGCGGGGTGAGCAGTTCTTC. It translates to CASSLIGRGEQFF.

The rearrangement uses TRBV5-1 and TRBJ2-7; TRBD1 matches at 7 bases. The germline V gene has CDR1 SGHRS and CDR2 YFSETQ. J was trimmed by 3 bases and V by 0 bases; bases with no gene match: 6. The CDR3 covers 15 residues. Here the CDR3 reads CASSLDGQASYEQYF. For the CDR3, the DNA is TGCGCCAGCAGCTTGGACGGACAGGCGAGCTACGAGCAGTACTTC.

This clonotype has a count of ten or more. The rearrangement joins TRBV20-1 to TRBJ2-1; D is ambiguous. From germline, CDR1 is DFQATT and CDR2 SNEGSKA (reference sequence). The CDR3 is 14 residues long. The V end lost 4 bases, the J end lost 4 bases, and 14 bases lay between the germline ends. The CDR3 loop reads CSATLDGGYNEQFF. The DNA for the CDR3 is TGCAGTGCTACCTTGGACGGTGGGTACAATGAGCAGTTCTTC.

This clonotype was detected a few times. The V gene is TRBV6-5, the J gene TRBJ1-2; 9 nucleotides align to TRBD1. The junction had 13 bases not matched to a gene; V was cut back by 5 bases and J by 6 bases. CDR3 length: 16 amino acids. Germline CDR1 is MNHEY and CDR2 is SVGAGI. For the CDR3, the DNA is TGTGCCAGCAGTCTCAAAACAGGGGGCTGGATTAATGGCTACACCTTC. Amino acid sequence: CASSLKTGGWINGYTF.

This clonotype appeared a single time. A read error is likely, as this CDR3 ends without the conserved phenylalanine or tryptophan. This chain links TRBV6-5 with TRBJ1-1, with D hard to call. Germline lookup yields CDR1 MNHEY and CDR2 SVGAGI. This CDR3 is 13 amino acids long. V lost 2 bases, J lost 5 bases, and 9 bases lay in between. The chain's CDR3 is CASSYTGDTEAFC. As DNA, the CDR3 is TGTGCCAGCAGTTACACGGGAGATACTGAAGCTTTCTGT.

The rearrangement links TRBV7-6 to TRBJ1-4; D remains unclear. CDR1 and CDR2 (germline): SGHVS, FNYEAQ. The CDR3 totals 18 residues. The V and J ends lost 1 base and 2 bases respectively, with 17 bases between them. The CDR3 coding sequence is TGTGCCAGCAGCTTAGTAAGCAGGCCGTCCAGGACTAATGAAAAACTGTTTTTT. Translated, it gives CASSLVSRPSRTNEKLFF.

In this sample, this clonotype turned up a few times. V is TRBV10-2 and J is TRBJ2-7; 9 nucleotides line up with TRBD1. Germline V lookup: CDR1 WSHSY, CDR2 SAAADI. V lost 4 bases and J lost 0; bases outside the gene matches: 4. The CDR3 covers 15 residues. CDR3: CASSGPGQGSYEQYF. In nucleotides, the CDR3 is TGCGCCAGCAGTGGACCGGGACAGGGCTCCTACGAGCAGTACTTC.

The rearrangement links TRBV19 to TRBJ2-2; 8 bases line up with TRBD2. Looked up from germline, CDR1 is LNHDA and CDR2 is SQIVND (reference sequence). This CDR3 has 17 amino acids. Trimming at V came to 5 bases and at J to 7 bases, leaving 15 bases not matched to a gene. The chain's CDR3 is CASSPATSGAVGGELFF. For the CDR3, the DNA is TGTGCCAGTAGTCCGGCCACTAGCGGTGCGGTGGGCGGGGAGCTGTTTTTT.